The sample holds many counts of the clone carrying this TCR beta chain. Antigen unknown. One end of the junction does not line up with germline, which may come from a read error. These data come from a study of blood T cells in healthy people across ages. Study overall: The capture of about one barcoded beta molecule per two T cells was achieved by template switching. Notes on the study in general: Bulk PBMC profiling left naive and antigen-experienced comparisons inconclusive.

This CDR3 has 13 amino acids. Germline V gene data show CDR1 as SGHRS and CDR2 as YFSETQ. Combining a sample-barcoded 5' primer with a J-beta primer mix, a second PCR ran for about 7 to 11 cycles. TCRdb fed the 5' RACE reads into MiXCR, producing one record per CDR3 protein. The sample holds around 1.5 million distinct CDR3 sequences; around 39% are singletons and the top ten take roughly 7.9%. This sequence was found in a woman aged 18-29 years in good health. Source material: blood. The V call is TRBV5-1, the J call TRBJ1-2; D is unclear. The CDR3 sequence is CASSLDPNYGYTF. CDR3 nucleotide sequence: TGTGCCAGCAGCTTAGACCCTAACTATGGCTACACCTTC.